This paragraph covers one T cell receptor (beta chain) sequence. Germline V gene data show CDR1 as MDHEN and CDR2 as SYDVKM. The CDR3 is 16 residues long. J lost 11 bases, V lost 8 bases, and 19 bases had no gene match. The record originates from a study of cytomegalovirus exposure and HLA in healthy donors. The PCR was carried out with 60 Vbeta primers and 13 Jbeta primers. The data were produced by immunoSEQ multiplex PCR, yet TCRdb's version contains in-frame clones alone and is incomplete. The sample comprises about 83,000 clones, about four fifths of which are singletons, and over 1.5% rests with the top ten.

This receptor was taken from a woman between 25 and 40 years old in good health and CMV-seronegative. Source material: PBMCs. The chain joins TRBV28 to TRBJ2-1; 9 nucleotides align to TRBD2. The CDR3 nucleotides read TGTGCCAGCCGCCTGGCGGCTAGCGGGACCCAAAGGCAGCAGTTCTTC. It translates to CASRLAASGTQRQQFF.